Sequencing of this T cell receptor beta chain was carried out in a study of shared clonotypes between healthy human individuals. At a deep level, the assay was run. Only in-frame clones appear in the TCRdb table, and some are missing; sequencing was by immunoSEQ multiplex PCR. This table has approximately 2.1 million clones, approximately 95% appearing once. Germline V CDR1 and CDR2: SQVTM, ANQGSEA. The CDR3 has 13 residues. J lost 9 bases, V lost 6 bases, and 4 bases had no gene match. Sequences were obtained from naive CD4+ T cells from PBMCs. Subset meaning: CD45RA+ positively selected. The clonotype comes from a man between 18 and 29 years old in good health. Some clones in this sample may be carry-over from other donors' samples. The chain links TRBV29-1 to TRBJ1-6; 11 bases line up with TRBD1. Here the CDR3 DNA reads TGCAGCGTCCGGACAGGGGGCAGTTCACCCCTCCACTTT. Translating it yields CSVRTGGSSPLHF.